The clone carrying this T cell receptor beta chain was detected only a few times. What it binds is unknown. Assay used: immunoSEQ multiplex PCR; TCRdb lists only in-frame clones, some missing. The sample contains 440,000 or so clones, 90% of which appear only once. Germline-derived CDR1 and CDR2 are MNHEY and SMNVEV (reference sequence). The V gene end was trimmed by 0 bases and the J gene end by 5 bases; junction bases not matched to a gene: 6. This CDR3 has 15 residues. The sample is drawn from a study of Ad26.COV2.S vaccination and SARS-CoV-2 variants. As for the study in general: Donor was in the COV1001 Ad26.COV2.S trial arm. Once, or twice with 56 days between doses, Ad26.COV2.S was given intramuscularly. Overall study findings and caveats: Post-vaccination breadth of spike-specific CD8+ and CD4+ T cell responses was reportedly substantial.

Treatment reported: roughly 18 received Ad26.COV2.S at low or high dose, single or two shots; several received placebo; per-sample allocation not given. Collection of the samples took place on day 63 after the first injection of vaccine or placebo. The sequencing here drew on peripheral blood, taken in a trial of Ad26.COV2.S vaccine versus placebo. The gene calls are TRBV27 and TRBJ2-7; 8 nucleotides match TRBD2. The TCR was taken from a person between 18 and 65 years old who received the Ad26.COV2.S COVID-19 vaccine or a placebo. The CDR3 sequence is CASSLSPAGVHEQYF. DNA of the CDR3: TGTGCCAGCAGTTTATCTCCAGCGGGAGTACACGAGCAGTACTTC.